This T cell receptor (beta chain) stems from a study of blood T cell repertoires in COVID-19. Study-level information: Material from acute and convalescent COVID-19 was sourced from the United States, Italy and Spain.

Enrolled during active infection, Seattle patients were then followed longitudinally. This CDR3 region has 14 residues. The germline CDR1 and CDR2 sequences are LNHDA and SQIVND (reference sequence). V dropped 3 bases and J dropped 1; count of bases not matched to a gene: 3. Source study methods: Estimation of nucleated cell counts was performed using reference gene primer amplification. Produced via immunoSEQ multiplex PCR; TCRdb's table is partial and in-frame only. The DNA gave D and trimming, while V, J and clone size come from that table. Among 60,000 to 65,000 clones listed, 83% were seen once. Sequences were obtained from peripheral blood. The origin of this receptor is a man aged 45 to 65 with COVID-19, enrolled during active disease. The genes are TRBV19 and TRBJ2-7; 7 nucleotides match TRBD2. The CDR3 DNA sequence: TGTGCCAGTAGTATCCCGGGACTATCCTACGAGCAGTACTTC. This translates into CASSIPGLSYEQYF.